The T cell receptor (beta chain) under discussion was sequenced for a study of long-term antiretroviral therapy in people with HIV. The CDR3 loop spans 16 amino acids. Trimming took 2 bases from V and 0 from J, leaving 11 bases between them. Germline assignment: CDR1 MNHNY and CDR2 SVGAGI (reference sequence). With survey level as its setting, the immunoSEQ assay was v3.0. 40,000-50,000 T-cell genomes per sample were the sequencing target. The assay was immunoSEQ multiplex PCR, and TCRdb's table has in-frame clones only and misses some. The repertoire holds 39,000 or so clones, roughly four fifths seen once, with about 6% in the top ten.

The sequences come from unsorted PBMCs, collected 0.6 years after starting antiretroviral therapy. The clonotype was recovered from a young man with HIV. The chain couples TRBV6-6 to TRBJ2-1; D is unresolved. The CDR3 loop is CASSYNTMSSYNEQFF. The CDR3 region has the DNA TGTGCCAGCAGTTACAACACTATGAGCTCCTACAATGAGCAGTTCTTC.